Presented here are 25 T cell receptor beta chains from one specimen sequenced in a study of shared clonotypes between healthy human individuals (dated by TCRdb to the early 2020s). Libraries were built with the immunoSEQ multiplex PCR assay. TCRdb stores this immuneACCESS table with in-frame sequences only. Part of the clones is absent; in the studies checked, under half of the shortfall reflects unresolved V genes, and no reason is known for the rest. A total of over 2 million clones appear in this sample, 95% of them only once. The ten largest clones capture under 0.15% of the sample. The sequencing input was naive CD4+ T cells sorted from blood. What this sample's cell subset or site label stands for: CD45RA+ positively selected. The receptors here all came from a man younger than 30 in good health.

The chain recombines TRBV6-1 with TRBJ1-5, with a weak D call TRBD1 (6 bases). V was pared by 5 bases and J by 5 bases, with 16 bases between. The CDR3 is made up of 15 amino acids. The V gene's germline CDR1 is MNHNS and CDR2 SASEGT. CDR3 nucleotides: TGTGCCAGCAGTCAGAAAGGGGGGAATGATCAGCCCCAGCATTTT. Translating gives CASSQKGGNDQPQHF.

The CDR3 here is CASRPDGTYTGELFF. Written as DNA, the CDR3 is TGTGCCAGCAGACCCGACGGGACTTACACCGGGGAGCTGTTTTTT. The chain has TRBV6-5 and TRBJ2-2; D may be TRBD2 (6 bases). The V gene lost 6 bases and the J gene lost 3 bases, with 14 bases spanning the gap. CDR3 length: 15 residues. The germline V gene has CDR1 MNHEY and CDR2 SVGAGI.

The rearrangement uses TRBV15 and TRBJ2-4; D not resolved. V was cut by 8 bases and J by 0 bases, with 20 bases left in between. Germline V gives CDR1 LNHNV, CDR2 YYDKDF (reference sequence). The CDR3 runs 17 residues. The CDR3 sequence is CATGYGGNDLAKNIQYF. Here the CDR3 DNA reads TGTGCCACCGGCTACGGTGGTAACGATCTAGCCAAAAACATTCAGTACTTC.

V usage is TRBV30 and J usage is TRBJ1-1; 7 bases line up with TRBD1. Germline assignment: CDR1 GTSNPN and CDR2 SVGIG (reference sequence). The CDR3 sequence is 14 residues long. V trimming: 2 bases; J trimming: 0 bases; junction bases outside the gene matches: 3. The CDR3 DNA follows: TGTGCCTGGAGTAGGGGACAGTTGAACACTGAAGCTTTCTTT. Its translation is CAWSRGQLNTEAFF.

This chain links TRBV4-1 with TRBJ2-2; 8 bases align to TRBD2. V was pared by 4 bases and J by 5 bases, with 6 bases of the junction left unmatched. This CDR3 has 15 residues. Germline V gives CDR1 MGHRA, CDR2 YSYEKL. The CDR3 nucleotides read TGCGCCAGCAGCCCCCAGCAGCGGGAGACCGGGGAGCTGTTTTTT. It encodes CASSPQQRETGELFF.

The J gene is TRBJ2-5, the V gene TRBV5-1, with 8 positions matching TRBD1. Germline values: CDR1 SGHRS, CDR2 YFSETQ. This CDR3 is built from 17 residues. Trimming took 3 bases from V and 2 from J; bases not matched to a gene: 12. The CDR3 loop is CASSWAPGGSEQETQYF. In DNA form, the CDR3 reads TGCGCCAGCAGCTGGGCGCCAGGGGGCAGCGAACAAGAGACCCAGTACTTC.

The V call is TRBV6-4, the J call TRBJ1-4, with D uncertain. The CDR3 spans 18 residues. Per germline, CDR1 MRHNA and CDR2 SNTAGT. Trimming took 0 bases from V and 4 from J, leaving 18 bases between them. The CDR3 spells CASSDSAGAYRRNEKLFF. The CDR3 coding sequence is TGTGCCAGCAGTGACTCAGCAGGAGCCTATAGGCGTAATGAAAAACTGTTTTTT.

Points on this clone: This CDR3 is also generated by other DNA sequences in the sample. The rearrangement uses TRBV5-1 and TRBJ2-3, with TRBD2 identical over 8 bases. The germline V gene encodes CDR1 SGHRS and CDR2 YFSETQ. The CDR3 totals 15 residues. V was pared by 0 bases and J by 1 base, with 1 base of the junction left unmatched. The DNA of the CDR3 is TGCGCCAGCAGCTTGGGAGCGGGAGGCACAGATACGCAGTATTTT. It is translated as CASSLGAGGTDTQYF.

V and J are TRBV14 and TRBJ2-7, with 8 bases fitting TRBD1. This CDR3 is built from 14 residues. With 5 bases clipped from V and 6 bases from J, the junction kept 9 bases outside the gene matches. The germline CDR1 and CDR2 sequences are SGHDN and FVKESK. The CDR3 region has the DNA TGTGCCAGCAGCAGGACAGGGTGGCCCTTCGAGCAGTACTTC. This codes for CASSRTGWPFEQYF.

The J gene is TRBJ2-7, the V gene TRBV6-1, with D perhaps TRBD2 (5 bases). This CDR3 has 15 residues. Germline CDR1 MNHNS, CDR2 SASEGT. Between the trimmed V and J ends, which lost 7 bases and 5 bases, there was a span of 21 bases. The CDR3 DNA reads as TGTGCCAGCATCGTGCGCGGGCGGAGTGGAAACGAGCAGTACTTC. Protein product: CASIVRGRSGNEQYF.

The CDR3 protein is CASSSEPHGNTGELFF. The CDR3 DNA reads as TGCGCCAGCAGCTCCGAACCACACGGAAACACCGGGGAGCTGTTTTTT. The chain couples TRBV5-1 to TRBJ2-2; D call uncertain. The V gene's germline CDR1 is SGHRS and CDR2 YFSETQ. The CDR3 has 16 residues. The germline V and J ends were trimmed by 3 bases and 2 bases, with 14 bases remaining between them.

This chain uses TRBV7-2 with TRBJ2-5; 7 bases line up with TRBD1. Germline V gene lookup returns CDR1 SGHTA and CDR2 FQGNSA. This CDR3 has 14 residues. Unmatched junction bases numbered 6, after V lost 5 bases and J lost 3 bases. This CDR3 reads CASSPGQPEETQYF. The CDR3 DNA follows: TGTGCCAGCAGCCCGGGACAGCCGGAAGAGACCCAGTACTTC.

The chain links TRBV11-2 to TRBJ1-2, with D hard to call. The V end was cut by 0 bases, the J end by 3 bases, with 5 bases between. Germline V gene data show CDR1 as SGHAT and CDR2 as FQNNGV. The CDR3 covers 13 residues. The CDR3 loop reads CASSLDSYYGYTF. The CDR3 bases are TGTGCCAGCAGCTTAGACAGCTACTATGGCTACACCTTC.

The J gene is TRBJ2-3, the V gene TRBV11-3; a possible D gene is TRBD1 (5 bases). This CDR3 has 17 residues. With 1 base removed from V and 6 bases from J, the gap between germline ends came to 20 bases. Germline CDR1 reads SGHNT; CDR2 reads YENEEA. Here the CDR3 reads CASSLAITGHPGDTQYF. CDR3 in DNA: TGTGCCAGCAGCTTAGCAATTACAGGTCACCCCGGGGATACGCAGTATTTT.

The chain is built from TRBV9 and TRBJ1-6; D call uncertain. Germline V gives CDR1 SGDLS, CDR2 YYNGEE. This CDR3 spans 16 amino acids. The V end lost 4 bases, the J end lost 5 bases, and 16 bases lay between the germline ends. CDR3: CASSSAGGLNNSPLHF. The DNA of the CDR3 is TGTGCCAGCAGCTCCGCCGGAGGGCTCAATAATTCACCCCTCCACTTT.

The V call is TRBV13, the J call TRBJ2-3; 15 bases align to TRBD2. The CDR3 is 18 amino acids. Germline V gene lookup returns CDR1 PRHDT and CDR2 FYEKMQ (reference sequence). The J segment lost 1 base and the V segment lost 5 bases, leaving 7 bases of the junction unmatched. As DNA, the CDR3 is TGTGCCAGCAGCCTATGGACTAGCGGGAGGGCCGGCACAGATACGCAGTATTTT. Its protein product is CASSLWTSGRAGTDTQYF.

The chain is built from TRBV9 and TRBJ2-5; 8 bases are shared with TRBD2. Germline CDR1 is SGDLS and CDR2 is YYNGEE. Trimming cost V 0 bases and J 4 bases; bases outside gene matches: 5. CDR3 length equals 15 residues. This CDR3 is CASSVDGRGGETQYF. For the CDR3, the DNA is TGTGCCAGCAGCGTAGATGGCCGGGGGGGAGAGACCCAGTACTTC.

V and J are TRBV19 and TRBJ1-1; D gene unclear. Trimming left V 5 bases short and J 0 bases short, with 16 bases between. Germline loops: CDR1 LNHDA, CDR2 SQIVND (reference sequence). The CDR3 covers 16 residues. The CDR3 nucleotides read TGTGCCAGTAGTGCACCCCTAGGGATTCTGAACACTGAAGCTTTCTTT. Amino acid sequence: CASSAPLGILNTEAFF.

This clone was seen only once. The chain recombines TRBV28 with TRBJ1-6; possibly TRBD1 for D (6 bases). The germline gives CDR1 MDHEN, CDR2 SYDVKM. V lost 3 bases and J 7 bases, leaving 13 bases between the germline ends. CDR3 length equals 15 residues. The CDR3 DNA follows: TGTGCCAGCAGTTTGGCGGGGGCCGCAAATTCACCCCTCCACTTT. Translating it yields CASSLAGAANSPLHF.

This chain joins TRBV5-4 and TRBJ2-3; TRBD2 might be the D (6 bases). V was cut by 3 bases and J by 6 bases, with 14 bases left in between. Germline CDR1 reads SGHNT; CDR2 reads YYREEE (reference sequence). The CDR3 covers 14 residues. Here the CDR3 DNA reads TGTGCCAGCAGCTGGCCCGGGGGATCGGATACGCAGTATTTT. This gives the protein CASSWPGGSDTQYF.

The chain employs TRBV27 and TRBJ1-3, with no clear D. V gave up 6 bases and J gave up 0 bases, with 12 bases separating them. CDR1 MNHEY and CDR2 SMNVEV come from the germline V gene (reference sequence). This CDR3 is built from 15 residues. DNA for the CDR3: TGTGCCAGCAGAGCACAGCACCTCTCTGGAAACACCATATATTTT. The encoded protein is CASRAQHLSGNTIYF.

On this clone itself: A read error may account for a junction end that differs from germline. This chain joins TRBV20-1 and TRBJ1-1; no reliable D call. This CDR3 region has 8 residues. Germline CDR1 and CDR2: DFQATT and SNEGSKA (reference sequence). This CDR3 is CSAREGFF. CDR3 nucleotides: TGCAGTGCCAGAGAGGGTTTCTTT.

This clone was seen a single time. The chain joins TRBV30 to TRBJ2-1; D is uncertain. V lost 1 base, J lost 5 bases, and 9 bases lay in between. Germline CDR1 is GTSNPN and CDR2 is SVGIG (reference sequence). This CDR3 has 13 amino acids. The CDR3 bases are TGTGCCTGGAGTGGACCCTGGAACAATGAGCAGTTCTTC. Translated, it gives CAWSGPWNNEQFF.

CDR3 coding DNA: TGTGCCAGCAGCTTCCTCACAGGTTCCTACGAGCAGTACTTC. This codes for CASSFLTGSYEQYF. This chain links TRBV11-2 with TRBJ2-7, with D possibly TRBD1 on 5 matching bases. The CDR3 consists of 14 residues. Germline loops: CDR1 SGHAT, CDR2 FQNNGV. Trimming shortened V by 3 bases and J by 1 base, and 10 bases separated the two germline ends. Full variable domain (rest looked up from reference TRBV11-2 and TRBJ2-7): EAGVAQSPRYKIIEKRQSVAFWCNPISGHATLYWYQQILGQGPKLLIQFQNNGVVDDSQLPKDRFSAERLKGVDSTLKIQPAKLEDSAVYLCASSFLTGSYEQYFGPGTRLTVT.

The V gene is TRBV27, the J gene TRBJ2-4; no clear D gene. Germline CDR1 MNHEY, CDR2 SMNVEV (reference sequence). The CDR3 sequence is 14 residues long. The V end was cut by 5 bases, the J end by 1 base, with 9 bases between. The CDR3 is CASSPQYAKNIQYF. The CDR3 bases are TGTGCCAGCAGTCCTCAGTATGCCAAAAACATTCAGTACTTC.